A selection of T cell receptor beta chains follows, all from one sample in a study of CD8 T cells in ankylosing spondylitis. TCRdb re-derived calls from the 5' RACE reads in MiXCR, one entry per CDR3 protein. The profile shows some 250,000 distinct CDR3 sequences, around 10% of them singletons. Sequencing was carried out using blood, either unsorted or a sorted T cell fraction (not recorded which). The origin of the receptors is a male donor with ankylosing spondylitis or in good health (not recorded which). The CDR3 runs from the conserved cysteine through the conserved F or W. The D gene is left open where the match is weak. Some rows have no size entry. The others give once, few or many, or a class for an expanded clone.

abundance	v_gene	d_gene	j_gene	CDR3aa	CDR3nt
few	TRBV5-1	NA	TRBJ1-2	CASSSDRGGANYGYTF	TGCGCCAGCAGCTCGGACCGGGGGGGAGCTAACTATGGCTACACCTTC
many	TRBV4-1	NA	TRBJ2-7	CASSQDLGFEQYF	TGCGCCAGCAGCCAAGATCTGGGCTTCGAGCAGTACTTC
many	TRBV20-1	TRBD2	TRBJ2-3	CSVGSGSRYGTDTQYF	TGCAGTGTTGGCAGCGGGAGTCGATACGGCACAGATACGCAGTATTTT
NA	TRBV10-3	NA	TRBJ1-3	CAISETFLGSGNTIYF	TGTGCCATCAGTGAGACGTTTCTAGGGTCCGGAAACACCATATATTTT
many	TRBV7-3	TRBD2	TRBJ2-2	CASSLIAQRGFAGELFF	TGTGCCAGCAGCTTAATTGCCCAGCGGGGGTTCGCCGGGGAGCTGTTTTTT
few	TRBV28	NA	TRBJ2-7	CASLLGVPPYEQYF	TGTGCCAGCCTATTAGGTGTGCCTCCCTACGAGCAGTACTTC
many	TRBV5-1	TRBD2	TRBJ2-3	CASSLALAADTQYF	TGCGCCAGCAGCTTGGCACTAGCGGCAGATACGCAGTATTTT
many	TRBV7-6	NA	TRBJ2-1	CASSYAQGIDNEQFF	TGTGCCAGCAGCTATGCACAGGGTATAGACAATGAGCAGTTCTTC
NA	TRBV4-2	NA	TRBJ2-5	CASSPGGAPLQETQYF	TGTGCCAGCAGCCCTGGGGGGGCCCCCCTCCAAGAGACCCAGTACTTC
few	TRBV7-6	NA	TRBJ2-2	CASSLIMWERNTGELFF	TGTGCCAGCAGCTTAATTATGTGGGAGAGGAACACCGGGGAGCTGTTTTTT